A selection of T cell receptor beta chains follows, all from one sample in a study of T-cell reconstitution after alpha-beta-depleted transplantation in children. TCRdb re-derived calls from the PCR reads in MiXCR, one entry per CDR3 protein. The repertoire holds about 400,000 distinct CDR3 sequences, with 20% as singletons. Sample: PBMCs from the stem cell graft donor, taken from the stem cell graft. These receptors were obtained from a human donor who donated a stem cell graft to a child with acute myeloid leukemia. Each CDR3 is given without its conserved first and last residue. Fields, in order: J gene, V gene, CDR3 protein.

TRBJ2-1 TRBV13 ASSYSRVAGGNEQF
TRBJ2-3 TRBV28 ASSSWTSGATDTQY
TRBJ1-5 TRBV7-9 ASSPSVQEPQH
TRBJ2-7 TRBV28 ASSSRGVVGQQY
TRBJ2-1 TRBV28 ASRASGSNEQF
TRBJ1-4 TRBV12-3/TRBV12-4 ASTGAGKGLDRNEKLF
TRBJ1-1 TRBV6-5 ASSLTDPNTEAF
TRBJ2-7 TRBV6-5 ASSYSPPAGFGNEQY
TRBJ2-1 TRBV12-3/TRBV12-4 ASSAKIGEQF
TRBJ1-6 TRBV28 ASSLSGVDGSPLH
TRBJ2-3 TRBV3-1 ASSPASSSTDTQY
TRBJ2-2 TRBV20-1 SARGGQPLSTGELF
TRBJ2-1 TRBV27 ASSPFLSGGNEQF
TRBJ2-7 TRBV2 ASSERDSVSYEQY
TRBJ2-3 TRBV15 ATSRVKDTDTQY
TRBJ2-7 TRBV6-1 ASSPGTGGLYEQY
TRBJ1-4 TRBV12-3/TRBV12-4 ASSLLTTVNEKLF
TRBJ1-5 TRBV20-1 SARDQRGLVSNQPQH
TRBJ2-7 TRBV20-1 SAQQPDRRYEQY
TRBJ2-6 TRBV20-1 SATQGSSGANVLT
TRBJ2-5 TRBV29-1 SSDGGTSGSETQY
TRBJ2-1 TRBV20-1 SAKNPGFSYNEQF
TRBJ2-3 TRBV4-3 ASSHGGADTQY
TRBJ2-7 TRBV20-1 SARDPSGVYEQY
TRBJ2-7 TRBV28 ASSSPGLKEQY
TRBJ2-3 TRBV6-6 ASSTGRWTQY
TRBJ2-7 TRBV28 ASSFFSGYEQY
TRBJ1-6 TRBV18 ASSRGTAYNSPLH
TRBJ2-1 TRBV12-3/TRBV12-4 ASSLEAGEGYNEQF
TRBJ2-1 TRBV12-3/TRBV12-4 ASSSGLAGVNNEQF
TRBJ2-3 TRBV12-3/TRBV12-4 ASSLWQTDTQY
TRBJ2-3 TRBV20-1 SARDITGLAGRGGTDTQY
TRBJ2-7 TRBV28 ASSLTGTGWYEQY
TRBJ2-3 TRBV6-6 ASSYQADTQY
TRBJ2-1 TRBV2 ASSDPLPASYNEQF
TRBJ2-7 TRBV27 ASSRGQASGSYEQY
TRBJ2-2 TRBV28 ASSLSSWNTNTGELF
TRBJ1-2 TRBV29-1 SVEDRVTEANYGYT
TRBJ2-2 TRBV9 ASTAGTSGRITNTGELF
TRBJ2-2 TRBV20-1 SARHRGNTGELF
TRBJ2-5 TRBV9 ASSVESGRPGETQY
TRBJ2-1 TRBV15 ATSRDGNSYNEQF
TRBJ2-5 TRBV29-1 SVDGRARKTQY
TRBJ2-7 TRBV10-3 AISAQGSGGSYEQY
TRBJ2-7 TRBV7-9 ASSFGPPYEQY
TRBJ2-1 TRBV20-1 SARASGGVMQF
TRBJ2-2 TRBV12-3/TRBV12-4 ASRAGGEVGELF
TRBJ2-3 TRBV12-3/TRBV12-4 ASNTQTDTQY
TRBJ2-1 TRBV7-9 ASSLSGTSEREQF
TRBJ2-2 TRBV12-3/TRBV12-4 VTSPLNTGELF
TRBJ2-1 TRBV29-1 SLTVGVAAYNEQF
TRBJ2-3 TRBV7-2 ASSLVAKGDTQY
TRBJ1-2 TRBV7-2 ASSLESGGNYGYT
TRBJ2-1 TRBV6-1 ASRSGSYSSYNEQF
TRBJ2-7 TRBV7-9 ASSSGGTGLTYEQY
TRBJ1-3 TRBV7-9 ASSLALRGNTIY
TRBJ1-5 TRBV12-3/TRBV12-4 ASSFEGGSNQPQH
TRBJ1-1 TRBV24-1 ATSDLGTEAF
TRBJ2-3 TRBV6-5 ASSYRGITDTQY
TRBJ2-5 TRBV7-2 ASSLGPSGSVETQY